This record covers a single TCR beta chain. Its antigen remains unidentified. Sequencing was performed with immunoSEQ multiplex PCR; in TCRdb, only in-frame clones are kept and a portion is missing. The table includes 4,700 or so clones, roughly a third detected once. Germline CDR1 SGHNT, CDR2 YENEEA. The CDR3 covers 14 residues. Trimming shortened V by 3 bases and J by 0 bases, and 6 bases separated the two germline ends. This record belongs to a study of T cells in localized non-small cell lung cancer. Study findings and constraints: A higher density of T cells in blood coincided with extended overall survival. Of the top 100 tumor clones, median around 60 were in adjacent lung, approximately 28 among its top 100.

The sample consisted of lung tumor tissue, taken before any cancer treatment. The rearrangement uses TRBV11-3 and TRBJ1-3; D remains unclear. The clonotype originates from a man aged 35 to 70 with stage II squamous cell lung carcinoma. The CDR3 sequence is CASSLENSGNTIYF. CDR3 DNA: TGTGCCAGCAGCTTGGAAAACTCTGGAAACACCATATATTTT.